This is a list of T cell receptor beta chains from one sample in a study of blood T cell repertoires in COVID-19. The method was immunoSEQ multiplex PCR; TCRdb's version includes in-frame clones alone and lacks a portion of them. The table includes under 200,000 clones, around 83% detected once. The sequencing sample was made of peripheral blood. The receptors were sampled from a man over 45 with active or convalescent COVID-19. CDR3s include the opening cysteine and the closing phenylalanine or tryptophan. D genes are given only for firm matches. The size field is filled for only some rows; it gives once, few, many or a size class.

j_call,clone_size,d_call,v_call,cdr3_aa,cdr3_nt
TRBJ2-1,-,TRBD2,TRBV29-1,CSVDGLAGENEQFF,TGCAGCGTTGATGGGCTAGCGGGGGAAAATGAGCAGTTCTTC
TRBJ2-7,-,-,TRBV11-2,CASVRGLRRYEQYF,TGTGCCAGCGTCCGAGGTTTAAGGCGCTACGAGCAGTACTTC
TRBJ1-5,-,-,TRBV4-2,CASSQGGGGQPQHF,TGTGCCAGCAGCCAAGGTGGGGGGGGTCAGCCCCAGCATTTT
TRBJ2-5,-,TRBD2,TRBV3-1/TRBV3-2,CASSLSGRPQETQYF,TGTGCCAGCAGCCTTAGCGGGAGGCCCCAAGAGACCCAGTACTTC
TRBJ2-4,-,-,TRBV21-1,CASTPLGPIRLAKNIQYF,TGTGCCAGCACACCGTTGGGGCCGATACGACTAGCCAAAAACATTCAGTACTTC
TRBJ1-1,-,-,TRBV12-3/TRBV12-4,CASSLRQYTEAFF,TGTGCCAGCAGTTTGAGACAATACACTGAAGCTTTCTTT
TRBJ2-1,-,-,TRBV3-1/TRBV3-2,CASSQGRSGWVQFF,TGTGCCAGCAGCCAAGGAAGAAGCGGCTGGGTCCAGTTCTTC
TRBJ2-2,-,TRBD1,TRBV13,CASRGTGIGTGELFF,TGTGCCAGCAGGGGGACAGGGATTGGCACCGGGGAGCTGTTTTTT
TRBJ1-2,-,-,TRBV9,CASRTKDGLNYGYTF,TGTGCCAGCAGGACCAAGGACGGACTGAACTATGGCTACACCTTC
TRBJ2-3,once,-,TRBV19,CASSGDWGSVAQYF,TGTGCCAGCTCAGGGGATTGGGGCTCTGTGGCGCAGTATTTT
TRBJ2-7,-,-,TRBV12-3/TRBV12-4,CASSLLGSGEQYF,TGTGCCAGCAGTTTGTTGGGGAGCGGGGAGCAGTACTTC
TRBJ1-2,-,-,TRBV20-1,CSAKTGGYTF,TGCAGTGCTAAGACAGGTGGCTACACCTTC
TRBJ2-7,-,TRBD2,TRBV5-6,CASSSLVAGGPYEQYF,TGTGCCAGCAGCTCACTTGTAGCGGGGGGGCCCTACGAGCAGTACTTC
TRBJ1-1,once,TRBD1,TRBV19,CASSGTGTGGSVEAFF,TGTGCCAGTAGTGGAACCGGGACAGGGGGTTCGGTTGAAGCTTTCTTT